This T cell receptor beta chain was captured in a study of T cell repertoires in cytomegalovirus infection. Points from the study as a whole: Clonotype analysis showed dominance of the ex vivo response by HLA-C-restricted CMV-specific TCR beta clonotypes. Cumulative public TCR beta family frequency identified CMV carriers with the relevant HLA.

TCRdb re-called the reads with MiXCR, one entry per CDR3 protein. The table has about 120,000 distinct CDR3 sequences, around 30% seen once; the top ten hold 40% to 45%. V shed 4 bases and J shed 2 bases, with 9 bases lying between them. The CDR3 extends over 13 amino acids. Germline-derived CDR1 and CDR2 are SGHTA and FQGTGA. This clonotype appeared a few times. The antigen is unknown. The V and J genes are TRBV7-3 and TRBJ2-7, with D unresolved. The clonotype originates from a human donor in good health (CMV status not recorded). Some clones in this sample may be carry-over from other donors' samples. The sample in question was CD8+ T cells from cultured PBMCs, obtained from culture after CMV antigen stimulation. DNA of the CDR3: TGTGCCAGCAGCTCTGACTCCACCTACGAGCAGTACTTC. It codes for CASSSDSTYEQYF.